Listed below are T cell receptor beta chains from one sample, sequenced in a study of intratumoral heterogeneity in liver cancer. Data came from immunoSEQ multiplex PCR; TCRdb stores just in-frame clones and leaves some out. The table has some 3,000 clones, about two thirds seen once. The sequencing used tumor tissue, collected before any cancer treatment. These receptors were collected from a woman aged 70-85 years with hepatocellular carcinoma. Both conserved end residues are part of each CDR3. The D gene is left open where the match is weak. A row's size may be missing; if present it is once, few, many or a size class.

V gene	clone size	J gene	D gene	CDR3 DNA	CDR3 protein
TRBV29-1	NA	TRBJ1-1	NA	TGCAGCGTATCATGGGCGGGCACTGAAGCTTTCTTT	CSVSWAGTEAFF
TRBV5-6	once	TRBJ1-2	NA	TGTGCCAGCAGCAGGGGTGGTAGGGGCCATGGCTACACCTTC	CASSRGGRGHGYTF
TRBV5-8	NA	TRBJ2-1	NA	TGTGCCAGCAGCTATGGAGGGCAGGGAATGAATGAGCAGTTCTTC	CASSYGGQGMNEQFF
TRBV21-1	NA	TRBJ2-3	NA	TGTGCCAGCAGCAAAGCTCGGGGGGCAAGCACAGATACGCAGTATTTT	CASSKARGASTDTQYF
TRBV29-1	NA	TRBJ1-1	TRBD1	TGCAGCGTTCCCCGACAGGGGGGCTGGCTGAACACTGAAGCTTTCTTT	CSVPRQGGWLNTEAFF
TRBV5-5	NA	TRBJ2-7	TRBD2	TGTGCCAGCAGCTTGGTGGCTAGCGGGACGACCGCCTACGAGCAGTACTTC	CASSLVASGTTAYEQYF
TRBV19	NA	TRBJ1-5	TRBD1	TGTGCCAGTGCCTCGACAGGGGGCTGGTATCAGCCCCAGCATTTT	CASASTGGWYQPQHF
TRBV10-1	few	TRBJ2-3	TRBD1	TGCGCCAGCAGTCGGGACAGTCGCACAGATACGCAGTATTTT	CASSRDSRTDTQYF
TRBV7-9	NA	TRBJ1-5	NA	TGTGCCAGCAGCTTAGGCGGGAATAGCAATCAGCCCCAGCATTTT	CASSLGGNSNQPQHF
TRBV5-1	NA	TRBJ2-7	TRBD1	TGCGCCAGCAGCTTGGTAGGGGACAGGTACTACGAGCAGTACTTC	CASSLVGDRYYEQYF
TRBV28	NA	TRBJ1-1	TRBD1	TGTGCCAGCAGTTTCTGGACAGGGCGACCAATGAACACTGAAGCTTTCTTT	CASSFWTGRPMNTEAFF
TRBV6-5	NA	TRBJ1-1	TRBD1	TGTGCCAGCAGTTACTCGAGGGGGCTGGGCACTGAAGCTTTCTTT	CASSYSRGLGTEAFF
TRBV5-6	NA	TRBJ1-5	NA	TGTGCCAGCAGCTGGCGGGGGGCCTTTAGCAATCAGCCCCAGCATTTT	CASSWRGAFSNQPQHF
TRBV18	NA	TRBJ1-1	NA	TGTGCCAGCTCACCGGGGGACCCTAACACTGAAGCTTTCTTT	CASSPGDPNTEAFF
TRBV6-5	NA	TRBJ2-5	NA	TGTGCCAGCAGTTACGGCGCGGGACCCGAGACCCAGTACTTC	CASSYGAGPETQYF
TRBV28	NA	TRBJ1-4	NA	TGTGCCAGCCGTCTGGGAGGGGCGGGTGAAAAACTGTTTTTT	CASRLGGAGEKLFF
TRBV7-9	NA	TRBJ1-2	NA	TGTGCCAGCAGCTTAGATGCAGTCTATGGCTACACCTTC	CASSLDAVYGYTF
TRBV6-5	NA	TRBJ1-2	TRBD1	TGTGCCAGCAGAATAGACAGGGGGGTTTATGGCTACACCTTC	CASRIDRGVYGYTF
TRBV28	few	TRBJ2-5	NA	TGTGCCAGCAGTATGGGGGACTCGCAAGAGACCCAGTACTTC	CASSMGDSQETQYF
TRBV5-1	NA	TRBJ2-3	NA	TGCGCCAGCAGTGCAACCTTCCACACAGATACGCAGTATTTT	CASSATFHTDTQYF
TRBV5-6	NA	TRBJ1-6	TRBD1	TGTGCCAGCCCTAACCTGTCTGGACAGGGGCTCTCACCCCTCCACTTT	CASPNLSGQGLSPLHF
TRBV5-6	NA	TRBJ2-7	TRBD2	TGTGCCAGCAGTTCTTTAGCGGGAGAAGGGTCCTACGAGCAGTACTTC	CASSSLAGEGSYEQYF
TRBV4-1	NA	TRBJ1-2	TRBD1	TGCGCCAGCAGCCAAGATCGCGGGACAGGGGGCGCCGGGGGCTACACCTTC	CASSQDRGTGGAGGYTF
TRBV30	few	TRBJ1-3	TRBD1	TGTGCCTGGAGGGGGACAGTTGGAAACACCATATATTTT	CAWRGTVGNTIYF
TRBV12-3/TRBV12-4	once	TRBJ2-1	TRBD2	TGTGCCAGCAGGACGGGGGGAGGAGAGCAGTTCTTC	CASRTGGGEQFF
TRBV7-9	NA	TRBJ1-1	NA	TGTGCCAGCAGCTTCCCGGCGGGCGTAAACACTGAAGCTTTCTTT	CASSFPAGVNTEAFF
TRBV27	NA	TRBJ2-7	TRBD2	TGTGCCAGCAGTTTGCAAAGGACTAGCTCCTCCTACGAGCAGTACTTC	CASSLQRTSSSYEQYF
TRBV6-5	NA	TRBJ2-1	NA	TGTGCCAGCAGTTACTTCGGGGGCTCCTACAATGAGCAGTTCTTC	CASSYFGGSYNEQFF
TRBV7-9	few	TRBJ2-7	NA	TGTGCCAGCAGCCAAACTACCGGGGGCGGGTTCTACGAGCAGTACTTC	CASSQTTGGGFYEQYF
TRBV5-1	large	TRBJ1-6	NA	TGCGCCAGCAGCTTGGATAGGCTCTATAATTCACCCCTCCACTTT	CASSLDRLYNSPLHF
TRBV28	NA	TRBJ2-2	TRBD1	TGTGCCAGCAGTTTTAGGACAGGGGGGGTCGGGGAGCTGTTTTTT	CASSFRTGGVGELFF
TRBV2	NA	TRBJ2-3	TRBD2	TGTGCCAGCAGCTTTCTAGCGGGGCCTACAGATACGCAGTATTTT	CASSFLAGPTDTQYF
TRBV5-6	few	TRBJ1-4	NA	TGTGCCAGCAGCCTGAGGTCAGGGGTCGGCGAAAAACTGTTTTTT	CASSLRSGVGEKLFF
TRBV12-3/TRBV12-4	few	TRBJ2-2	NA	TGTGCCAGCAGGCCAGTAGGCACCGGGGAGCTGTTTTTT	CASRPVGTGELFF
TRBV28	NA	TRBJ2-4	NA	TGTGCCAGCAGTTTATATAAGAGAAACATTCAGTACTTC	CASSLYKRNIQYF
TRBV5-1	NA	TRBJ1-2	NA	TGCGCCAGCAGTCGGGACTCCAGTCAGTACTATGGCTACACCTTC	CASSRDSSQYYGYTF
TRBV7-6	NA	TRBJ2-2	NA	TGTGCCAGCAGCGAGGTTGAGGACACTAACACCGGGGAGCTGTTTTTT	CASSEVEDTNTGELFF
TRBV7-9	once	TRBJ1-4	NA	TGTGCCAGCAGCTTAAGCCCCAGGGATGAAAAACTGTTTTTT	CASSLSPRDEKLFF
TRBV4-1	few	TRBJ2-7	NA	TGCGCCAGCAGCCGACCTAGCGCTACCTACGAGCAGTACTTC	CASSRPSATYEQYF